This TCR beta chain was obtained from a study of blood T cells in healthy people across ages. To note about this clonotype: Antigen specificity is unknown.

General study results and limits: A roughly linear fall in TCR beta diversity per million T cells was seen with increasing age.

It was with a sample-barcoded 5' primer and a J-beta primer mix that a second PCR of about 7 to 12 cycles was run. TCRdb called the 5' RACE reads again in MiXCR, with one record for every CDR3 protein. This sample carries about 830,000 distinct CDR3 sequences, about 62% of them seen once, and the ten largest clones take roughly 20%. The origin of this receptor is a man aged 25 to 40 in good health. Specimen: blood.

The CDR3, as DNA: TGTGCCAGCGCGCGACAGTTCCACGAGCAGTACTTC. Amino acid sequence: CASARQFHEQYF. The rearrangement links TRBV7-8 to TRBJ2-4, with D possibly matching TRBD1 (5 bases). The end of the DNA fits TRBJ2-7 better, so the J call may be wrong. CDR3 length: 12 amino acids. The V gene's germline CDR1 is SGHVS and CDR2 FQNEAQ.